Listed here is a single T cell receptor beta chain. No antigen is known for it. Profiled with immunoSEQ multiplex PCR; TCRdb holds only in-frame clones, not every one. The profile covers a few million clones, with around 93% appearing a single time and about 1.6% taken by the ten largest. These data originate in a study of shared clonotypes between healthy human individuals. General study results and limits: Across a handful of donors, naive CD4 shared around 5.3%, naive CD8 about 3.2%, memory CD4 roughly 2.2%, memory CD8 0.4% to 0.5%. Sampling included only blood; tissue repertoires likely differ.

CD8 cells regarded as naive lacked CD45RO, were positively chosen for CCR7, and omitted terminally differentiated effector memory CD45RA+ cells. Among the donors, all were Caucasian adults who lived in Nashville, Tennessee. Sequencing was performed on naive CD8+ T cells from PBMCs. The clonotype was recovered from a man younger than 30 in good health. Some clones in this sample may be carry-over from other donors' samples.

CDR3 residues: CASTSQTRQPQHF. For the CDR3, the DNA is TGTGCCAGCACCTCTCAAACCAGGCAGCCCCAGCATTTT. This sequence joins TRBV28 and TRBJ1-5; D is uncertain. CDR3 length: 13 residues. Germline lookup yields CDR1 MDHEN and CDR2 SYDVKM. V was shortened by 7 bases and J by 7 bases, with 14 bases between the two germline ends.